These 30 T cell receptor beta chains came from one sample sequenced in a study of vaccination and CD4 T cells after COVID-19. Their specific antigens are unknown. Sequencing of cultured CD4+ T cell DNA used the Oncomine TCR Beta short-read assay. Via MiXCR, TCRdb re-called the PCR reads, giving one row per CDR3 protein. The sample holds some 15,000 distinct CDR3 sequences, about a third seen once. Treatment specified: roughly 11-day PBMC culture with coronavirus spike peptide pools or control peptides (ViraFEST assay). Sequenced here: CD4+ T cells from blood, cultured in vitro, sampled before SARS-CoV-2 vaccination. The receptors here all came from a human donor who received a COVID-19 vaccine.

This clonotype came up a few times. V gene TRBV10-3 combines with J gene TRBJ2-5, with no clear D. The V gene lost 6 bases and the J gene lost 3 bases, with 11 bases spanning the gap. Germline V gene data show CDR1 as ENHRY and CDR2 as SYGVKD. There are 13 residues in the CDR3. The chain's CDR3 is CAIRDHWEETQYF. CDR3 nucleotide sequence: TGTGCCATCAGGGACCATTGGGAAGAGACCCAGTACTTC.

This rearrangement joins TRBV7-9 to TRBJ1-2; 7 bases are a match to TRBD1. Germline V gene sequence: CDR1 SEHNR, CDR2 FQNEAQ (reference sequence). This CDR3 region has 13 residues. The V and J ends lost 4 bases and 4 bases, in that order; junction bases with no gene match: 3. The CDR3 bases are TGTGCCAGCAGCTCCGGGACAGTCTATGGCTACACCTTC. This sequence encodes CASSSGTVYGYTF.

CDR3: CASSLGLAGRDTQYF. For the CDR3, the DNA is TGTGCCAGCAGCTTGGGACTAGCGGGAAGAGATACGCAGTATTTT. J is TRBJ2-3 and V is TRBV7-3; 13 nucleotides align to TRBD2. This CDR3 comprises 15 residues. V shed 3 bases and J 5 bases; nucleotides not matched to a gene: 2. Germline V gene data show CDR1 as SGHTA and CDR2 as FQGTGA. Variable domain in full (rest from reference TRBV7-3 and TRBJ2-3): GAGVSQTPSNKVTEKGKYVELRCDPISGHTALYWYRQSLGQGPEFLIYFQGTGAADDSGLPNDRFFAVRPEGSVSTLKIQRTERGDSAVYLCASSLGLAGRDTQYFGPGTRLTVL.

The CDR3 DNA follows: TGTGCCCTCAAGTCGGGACAGAACACTGAAGCTTTCTTT. It specifies CALKSGQNTEAFF. The V gene is TRBV10-3, the J gene TRBJ1-1, with a tentative D call TRBD1 (6 bases). CDR1 is ENHRY and CDR2 is SYGVKD in the germline V gene. The CDR3 is 13 residues long. The V gene lost 11 bases and the J gene lost 1 base, with 14 bases spanning the gap.

V and J are TRBV7-9 and TRBJ1-1, with unresolved D. The V gene lost 3 bases and the J gene lost 1 base, with 6 bases spanning the gap. Germline V CDR1 and CDR2: SEHNR, FQNEAQ (reference sequence). This CDR3 region has 13 residues. CDR3 sequence (DNA): TGTGCCAGCAGCTTCCAGGCGAACACTGAAGCTTTCTTT. Its protein product is CASSFQANTEAFF.

This clonotype was observed a single time. V gene TRBV18 combines with J gene TRBJ2-1, with 8 bases aligning to TRBD1. Losses at the gene ends were 3 bases for V and 9 bases for J; bases not matched to a gene: 7. This CDR3 is 14 amino acids long. Germline loops: CDR1 KGHSH, CDR2 LQKENI. The DNA for the CDR3 is TGTGCCAGCTCACCGGACAGGGAATACGGTGAGCAGTTCTTC. Its protein product is CASSPDREYGEQFF.

This sequence joins TRBV25-1 and TRBJ2-7; D may be TRBD1 (6 bases). V shed 6 bases and J shed 2 bases, with 8 bases lying between them. The germline CDR1 and CDR2 sequences are MGHDK and SYGVNS. The CDR3 is made up of 12 amino acids. CDR3 in amino acids: CASSRQAYEQYF. The CDR3 DNA reads as TGTGCCAGCAGCCGACAGGCCTACGAGCAGTACTTC.

The chain joins TRBV19 to TRBJ1-5; 7 positions agree with TRBD1. The V gene end was trimmed by 6 bases and the J gene end by 6 bases; junction bases not matched to a gene: 5. The CDR3 sequence is 13 residues long. Germline V gene data show CDR1 as LNHDA and CDR2 as SQIVND (reference sequence). CDR3 nucleotide sequence: TGTGCCAGTAGAGAACAGGGGAGTCAGCCCCAGCATTTT. This sequence encodes CASREQGSQPQHF. Combining the CDR3 with reference TRBV19 and TRBJ1-5 gives the whole variable domain DGGITQSPKYLFRKEGQNVTLSCEQNLNHDAMYWYRQDPGQGLRLIYYSQIVNDFQKGDIAEGYSVSREKKESFPLTVTSAQKNPTAFYLCASREQGSQPQHFGDGTRLSIL.

This chain joins TRBV12-3 or TRBV12-4 and TRBJ1-1; 9 bases are shared with TRBD1. V was clipped by 6 bases and J by 5 bases; unmatched bases: 10. CDR3 size: 15 residues. The CDR3 DNA is TGTGCCAGCAGGCCCTACAGGGGGCAGGGGACTGAAGCTTTCTTT. Its protein product is CASRPYRGQGTEAFF.

The genes are TRBV6-1 and TRBJ2-6, with 7 bases lining up with TRBD2. Unmatched junction bases numbered 14, after V lost 2 bases and J lost 4 bases. Germline-derived CDR1 and CDR2 are MNHNS and SASEGT. This CDR3 has 19 amino acids. CDR3 residues: CASSENVGGVGSGANVLTF. The CDR3 nucleotides read TGTGCCAGCAGTGAAAACGTTGGGGGGGTGGGGTCAGGGGCCAACGTCCTGACTTTC.

The chain joins TRBV2 to TRBJ2-2; D is unclear. Trimming removed 8 bases at V and 6 bases at J, with 10 bases between. Germline CDR1 is SNHLY and CDR2 is FYNNEI. This CDR3 has 12 residues. The CDR3 protein is CASEPGSGELFF. The DNA of the CDR3 is TGTGCCAGCGAGCCCGGCTCCGGGGAGCTGTTTTTT.

This clonotype was counted a few times. The V and J genes are TRBV27 and TRBJ1-4, with TRBD1 matching over 11 bases. V trimming: 8 bases; J trimming: 7 bases; junction bases outside the gene matches: 6. CDR1 is MNHEY and CDR2 is SMNVEV in the germline V gene (reference sequence). The CDR3 has 14 residues. The chain's CDR3 is CASGQGAQVEKLFF. In nucleotides, the CDR3 is TGTGCCAGCGGACAGGGGGCGCAAGTTGAAAAACTGTTTTTT. The complete variable domain, with remaining parts taken from reference TRBV27 and TRBJ1-4, reads EAQVTQNPRYLITVTGKKLTVTCSQNMNHEYMSWYRQDPGLGLRQIYYSMNVEVTDKGDVPEGYKVSRKEKRNFPLILESPSPNQTSLYFCASGQGAQVEKLFFGSGTQLSVL.

The chain uses TRBV20-1 and TRBJ2-3; 12 bases match TRBD2. CDR3 size: 16 residues. Germline values: CDR1 DFQATT, CDR2 SNEGSKA (reference sequence). V dropped 4 bases and J dropped 3; count of bases not matched to a gene: 8. CDR3 amino acids: CSATILAGGLTDTQYF. In nucleotides, the CDR3 is TGCAGTGCTACAATTCTAGCGGGGGGGTTAACAGATACGCAGTATTTT.

The chain is built from TRBV19 and TRBJ2-3, with D perhaps matching TRBD1 (6 bases). Between the trimmed V and J ends, which lost 6 bases and 0 bases, there was a span of 16 bases. Germline V gene sequence: CDR1 LNHDA, CDR2 SQIVND (reference sequence). This CDR3 is built from 16 residues. The CDR3 here is CASSRIQGTSTDTQYF. CDR3 sequence (DNA): TGTGCCAGTAGCCGCATACAGGGAACTAGCACAGATACGCAGTATTTT.

V usage is TRBV2 and J usage is TRBJ1-1; D uncertain. CDR1 is SNHLY, CDR2 FYNNEI, per germline. The V and J ends lost 8 bases and 5 bases respectively, with 15 bases between them. This CDR3 region has 13 residues. DNA for the CDR3: TGTGCCAGCCTCCGGGCTGGGAATACTGAAGCTTTCTTT. Its translation: CASLRAGNTEAFF.

This rearrangement joins TRBV27 to TRBJ2-3, with unresolved D. CDR1 is MNHEY and CDR2 is SMNVEV in the germline V gene (reference sequence). Trimming left V 2 bases short and J 4 bases short, with 10 bases between. CDR3 length equals 14 residues. The chain's CDR3 is CASSLDPFSDTQYF. The CDR3 DNA is TGTGCCAGCAGTTTAGATCCTTTTTCAGATACGCAGTATTTT.

V gene TRBV19 combines with J gene TRBJ1-1, with 9 nucleotides matching TRBD1. Germline V lookup: CDR1 LNHDA, CDR2 SQIVND (reference sequence). Trimming took 4 bases from V and 1 from J; bases not matched to a gene: 4. The length of the CDR3 is 15 residues. The CDR3 sequence is CASSTPGQGNTEAFF. In nucleotides, the CDR3 is TGTGCCAGTAGTACCCCGGGACAGGGGAACACTGAAGCTTTCTTT.

The CDR3 DNA sequence: TGCAGTGCTAGGCTAGCGGGGATTAATGAGCAGTTCTTC. Encoded protein: CSARLAGINEQFF. The chain carries TRBV20-1 and TRBJ2-1; 9 nucleotides line up with TRBD2. CDR1 and CDR2 (germline): DFQATT, SNEGSKA (reference sequence). This CDR3 has 13 residues. V lost 3 bases to trimming and J lost 7 bases; unmatched junction nucleotides: 4.

The chain is built from TRBV24-1 and TRBJ1-2, with D unclear. This CDR3 has 13 residues. Germline CDR1 is KGHDR and CDR2 is SFDVKD. V was trimmed by 4 bases and J by 7 bases, leaving 12 bases between them. The CDR3 here is CATSDSGRSGYTF. CDR3 bases: TGTGCCACCAGTGACTCGGGCAGAAGTGGCTACACCTTC.

The table lists this clonotype with a few counts. This CDR3 is CATSRDRGGGGYTF. CDR3 DNA sequence: TGTGCCACCAGCAGAGATCGGGGGGGAGGTGGCTACACCTTC. The chain has TRBV15 and TRBJ1-2; possible D gene TRBD1, 5 bases. The CDR3 is made up of 14 amino acids. Germline CDR1 and CDR2: LNHNV and YYDKDF (reference sequence). The germline V and J ends were trimmed by 0 bases and 7 bases, with 12 bases remaining between them. Combining the CDR3 with reference TRBV15 and TRBJ1-2 gives the whole variable domain DAMVIQNPRYQVTQFGKPVTLSCSQTLNHNVMYWYQQKSSQAPKLLFHYYDKDFNNEADTPDNFQSRRPNTSFCFLDIRSPGLGDTAMYLCATSRDRGGGGYTFGSGTRLTVV.

The J gene is TRBJ2-5, the V gene TRBV29-1, with D possibly TRBD1 on 5 matching bases. Germline V gene data show CDR1 as SQVTM and CDR2 as ANQGSEA. The CDR3 contains 14 residues. Trimming left V 3 bases short and J 2 bases short, with 13 bases between. CDR3 amino acids: CSVEIQGVQETQYF. In DNA, the CDR3 is TGCAGCGTTGAGATCCAGGGCGTGCAAGAGACCCAGTACTTC.

This clonotype appeared a few times. This chain links TRBV27 with TRBJ1-6; perhaps TRBD1 as D (5 bases). Germline-derived CDR1 and CDR2 are MNHEY and SMNVEV (reference sequence). V was shortened by 6 bases and J by 7 bases, with 19 bases between the two germline ends. This CDR3 contains 16 residues. The CDR3 nucleotides read TGTGCCAGCAGAAGTCTCGACAGCCGGGGCAATTCACCCCTCCACTTT. Translating it yields CASRSLDSRGNSPLHF.

CDR3 in DNA: TGTGCCTGGCGGATAGCGGGGGACACAGATACGCAGTATTTT. Translating it yields CAWRIAGDTDTQYF. The chain links TRBV30 to TRBJ2-3; 9 bases line up with TRBD2. The CDR3 contains 14 residues. The ends lost 5 bases at V and 2 bases at J; junction bases unmatched: 5. Germline CDR1 and CDR2: GTSNPN and SVGIG (reference sequence).

The V gene is TRBV7-2, the J gene TRBJ2-7, with 9 nucleotides matching TRBD1. The CDR3 contains 14 residues. Trimming cost V 5 bases and J 7 bases; bases outside gene matches: 9. Germline lookup yields CDR1 SGHTA and CDR2 FQGNSA. The chain's CDR3 is CASSPQRGTGEQYF. The CDR3 DNA reads TGTGCCAGCAGCCCACAAAGGGGGACAGGGGAGCAGTACTTC.

The chain joins TRBV6-5 to TRBJ1-1; D gene uncertain. Germline lookup yields CDR1 MNHEY and CDR2 SVGAGI. V lost 0 bases and J lost 1, with 3 bases in between. This CDR3 spans 13 amino acids. CDR3 loop: CASSYSWNTEAFF. In DNA form, the CDR3 reads TGTGCCAGCAGTTACTCGTGGAACACTGAAGCTTTCTTT.

CDR3 protein: CATSHRGRMNEQFF. DNA of the CDR3: TGTGCCACCAGCCACAGGGGGCGTATGAATGAGCAGTTCTTC. J is TRBJ2-1 and V is TRBV24-1, with 9 bases lining up with TRBD1. CDR3 length: 14 residues. The ends lost 7 bases at V and 7 bases at J; junction bases unmatched: 7. From germline, CDR1 is KGHDR and CDR2 SFDVKD.

This clonotype has only a few counts. V and J are TRBV25-1 and TRBJ2-7, with 9 bases that match TRBD1. The CDR3 has 16 residues. The ends lost 4 bases at V and 5 bases at J; junction bases unmatched: 12. In germline, CDR1 is MGHDK, CDR2 SYGVNS. CDR3 DNA sequence: TGTGCCAGCAGTGGTGACTCGGGACAGGGAACGGACGAGCAGTACTTC. This encodes CASSGDSGQGTDEQYF.

J is TRBJ2-7 and V is TRBV12-3 or TRBV12-4, with D maybe TRBD2 (6 bases). The CDR3 covers 11 residues. V gave up 3 bases and J gave up 6 bases, with 6 bases separating them. The CDR3 nucleotides read TGTGCCAGCAGTTTGGGGGGCGAGCAGTACTTC. Protein: CASSLGGEQYF.

This clonotype came up a few times. V usage is TRBV20-1 and J usage is TRBJ2-5, with a weak D call TRBD1 (6 bases). V was shortened by 0 bases and J by 3 bases, with 20 bases between the two germline ends. Germline V lookup: CDR1 DFQATT, CDR2 SNEGSKA (reference sequence). There are 17 residues in the CDR3. The DNA of the CDR3 is TGCAGTGCTAGAGATCCTCTTCCAGGGGCTATGGAAGAGACCCAGTACTTC. Its translation is CSARDPLPGAMEETQYF.

Here the CDR3 DNA reads TGCAGTGCTAGGCCCGGGACAGCCTACACTGAAGCTTTCTTT. Its protein product is CSARPGTAYTEAFF. The chain couples TRBV20-1 to TRBJ1-1, with 7 bases lining up with TRBD1. The germline gives CDR1 DFQATT, CDR2 SNEGSKA (reference sequence). The CDR3 consists of 14 residues. V shed 3 bases, J shed 3 bases, and the junction held 7 bases outside the gene matches.